A single sample gave rise to the 11 T cell receptor beta chains below, sequenced in a study of OX40 agonist ivuxolimab in advanced cancers. Generated by immunoSEQ multiplex PCR, the TCRdb table keeps only in-frame clones and is missing some. The sample holds some 58,000 clones; 70% to 90% are singletons and the top ten take about 0.8%. This specimen was CD4+ or CD8+ T cells sorted from blood, taken in a trial of the OX40 agonist ivuxolimab. The receptor set was obtained from an adult with an advanced solid tumor such as melanoma, head and neck, liver or kidney cancer.

The J gene is TRBJ2-6, the V gene TRBV21-1; TRBD1 was called by the table and not checked on the DNA. TRBV21-1 is given as a pseudogene. The CDR3 totals 19 residues. The CDR3: CASSTNSRQESSGANVLTF. The CDR3 DNA reads as TGTGCCAGCAGCACGAACTCAAGACAGGAAAGCTCTGGGGCCAACGTCCTGACTTTC.

This clone was counted once. This chain uses TRBV30 with TRBJ1-1, with 7 bases fitting TRBD1. Germline loops: CDR1 GTSNPN, CDR2 SVGIG (reference sequence). The length of the CDR3 is 17 residues. The V gene end was trimmed by 4 bases and the J gene end by 5 bases; junction bases not matched to a gene: 19. The CDR3 sequence: CAWMGVVRQGGGTEAFF. CDR3 sequence (DNA): TGTGCCTGGATGGGAGTCGTGAGACAGGGCGGAGGGACTGAAGCTTTCTTT.

The CDR3: CASSQDPGVGYEQYF. The CDR3 nucleotides read TGCGCCAGCAGCCAAGATCCAGGGGTTGGCTACGAGCAGTACTTC. This sequence joins TRBV4-3 and TRBJ2-7; D is possibly TRBD1 (6 bases). CDR1 LGHNA and CDR2 YSLEER come from the germline V gene. Trimming removed 0 bases at V and 3 bases at J, with 12 bases between. This CDR3 comprises 15 residues.

The rearrangement joins TRBV28 to TRBJ2-1, with D possibly matching TRBD2 (7 bases). This CDR3 has 14 residues. V was shortened by 2 bases and J by 6 bases, with 11 bases between the two germline ends. CDR1 and CDR2 (germline): MDHEN, SYDVKM. The CDR3, as DNA: TGTGCCAGCAGTTTAGGGGGGGCGGTCAATGAGCAGTTCTTC. This sequence encodes CASSLGGAVNEQFF.

The V and J genes are TRBV14 and TRBJ2-3; D is ambiguous. Germline V lookup: CDR1 SGHDN, CDR2 FVKESK. V was pared by 10 bases and J by 2 bases, with 13 bases between. The CDR3 consists of 13 residues. The DNA for the CDR3 is TGTGCCAACGCACTACTTCCCACAGATACGCAGTATTTT. It codes for CANALLPTDTQYF.

The chain links TRBV6-1 to TRBJ2-3; TRBD2 matches 11 bases. Germline V gene sequence: CDR1 MNHNS, CDR2 SASEGT. V gave up 2 bases and J gave up 5 bases; unmatched junction bases: 3. CDR3 size: 15 residues. This chain's CDR3 is CASSELAGGRDTQYF. CDR3 bases: TGTGCCAGCAGTGAACTAGCGGGAGGTCGAGATACGCAGTATTTT.

The chain recombines TRBV11-2 with TRBJ2-1; 8 bases map to TRBD2. Unmatched junction bases numbered 9, after V lost 2 bases and J lost 6 bases. The V gene's germline CDR1 is SGHAT and CDR2 FQNNGV. The CDR3 covers 16 residues. The CDR3 coding sequence is TGTGCCAGCAGCTTAATGGCGGGAGGTTTGAGCAATGAGCAGTTCTTC. Translating it yields CASSLMAGGLSNEQFF.

The chain recombines TRBV9 with TRBJ1-1; D remains ambiguous. In germline, CDR1 is SGDLS, CDR2 YYNGEE. This CDR3 is 14 amino acids long. V dropped 0 bases and J dropped 5 bases, with 11 bases sitting between them. CDR3 region: CASSVVSRGTEAFF. CDR3 sequence (DNA): TGTGCCAGCAGCGTAGTGTCCCGAGGGACTGAAGCTTTCTTT.

This chain uses TRBV28 with TRBJ1-2, with D uncertain. There are 15 residues in the CDR3. Germline CDR1 reads MDHEN; CDR2 reads SYDVKM. Trimming left V 5 bases short and J 4 bases short, with 17 bases between. The CDR3 DNA is TGTGCCAGCAGTACCTATCGCGGCGGGCCCTATGGCTACACCTTC. It encodes CASSTYRGGPYGYTF.

Within the sample, this clone is medium-sized (0.01 to 0.1%). The rearrangement links TRBV7-6 to TRBJ2-7; 7 nucleotides line up with TRBD2. Per the germline V gene, CDR1 is SGHVS and CDR2 is FNYEAQ. The CDR3 is made up of 14 amino acids. V lost 1 base and J lost 5; bases outside the gene matches: 5. CDR3 residues: CASSLGRERDEQYF. The CDR3 DNA follows: TGTGCCAGCAGCTTAGGGCGGGAGCGGGACGAGCAGTACTTC.

V and J are TRBV7-2 and TRBJ2-4, with 7 bases that match TRBD1. Germline V gene data show CDR1 as SGHTA and CDR2 as FQGNSA. The V and J ends lost 3 bases and 0 bases, in that order; junction bases with no gene match: 5. The CDR3 has 16 amino acids. CDR3: CASSFGTALAKNIQYF. The CDR3 nucleotides are TGTGCCAGCAGCTTCGGGACAGCCCTAGCCAAAAACATTCAGTACTTC.